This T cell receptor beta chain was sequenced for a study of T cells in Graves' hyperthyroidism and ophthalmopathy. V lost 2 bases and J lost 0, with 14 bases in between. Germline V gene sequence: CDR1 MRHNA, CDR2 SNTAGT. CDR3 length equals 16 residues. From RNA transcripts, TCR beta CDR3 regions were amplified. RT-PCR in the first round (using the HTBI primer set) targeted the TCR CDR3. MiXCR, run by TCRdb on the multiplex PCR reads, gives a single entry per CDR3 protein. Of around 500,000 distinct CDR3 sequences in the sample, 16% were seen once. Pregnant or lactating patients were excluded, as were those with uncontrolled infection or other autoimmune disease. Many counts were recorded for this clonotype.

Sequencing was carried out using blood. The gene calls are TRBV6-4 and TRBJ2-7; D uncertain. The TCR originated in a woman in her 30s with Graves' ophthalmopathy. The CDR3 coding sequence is TGTGCCAGCAGTGACCCCCGCGAAGGGCCCTCCTACGAGCAGTACTTC. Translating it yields CASSDPREGPSYEQYF.